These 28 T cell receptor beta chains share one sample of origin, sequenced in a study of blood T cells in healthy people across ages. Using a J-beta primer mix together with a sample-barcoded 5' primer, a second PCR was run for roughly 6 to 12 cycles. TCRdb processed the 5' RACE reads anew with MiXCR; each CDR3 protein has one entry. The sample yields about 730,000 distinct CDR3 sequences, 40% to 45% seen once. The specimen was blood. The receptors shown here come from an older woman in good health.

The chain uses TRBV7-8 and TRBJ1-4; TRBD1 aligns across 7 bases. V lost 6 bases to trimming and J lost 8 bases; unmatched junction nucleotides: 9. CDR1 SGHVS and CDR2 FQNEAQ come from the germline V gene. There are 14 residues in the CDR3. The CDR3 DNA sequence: TGTGCCAGCAGGGACGGGACAGTAGAAGAAAAACTGTTTTTT. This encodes CASRDGTVEEKLFF.

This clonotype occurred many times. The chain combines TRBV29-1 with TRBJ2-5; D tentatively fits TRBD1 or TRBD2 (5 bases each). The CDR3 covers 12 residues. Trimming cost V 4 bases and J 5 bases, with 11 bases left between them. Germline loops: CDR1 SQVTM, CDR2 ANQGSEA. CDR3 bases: TGCAGCGTTGGGGACCGAATGGAGACCCAGTACTTC. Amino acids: CSVGDRMETQYF.

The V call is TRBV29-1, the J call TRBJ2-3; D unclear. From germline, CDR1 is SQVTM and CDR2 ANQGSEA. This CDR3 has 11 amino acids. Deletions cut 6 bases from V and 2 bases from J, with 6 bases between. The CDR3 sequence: CSVSNTDTQYF. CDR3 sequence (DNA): TGCAGCGTATCCAACACAGATACGCAGTATTTT.

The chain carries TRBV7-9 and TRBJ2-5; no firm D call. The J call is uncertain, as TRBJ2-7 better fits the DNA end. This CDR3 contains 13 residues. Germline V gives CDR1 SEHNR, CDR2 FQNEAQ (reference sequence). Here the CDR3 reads CASSNNQVYEQYF. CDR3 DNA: TGTGCCAGCAGCAACAATCAGGTTTACGAGCAGTACTTC.

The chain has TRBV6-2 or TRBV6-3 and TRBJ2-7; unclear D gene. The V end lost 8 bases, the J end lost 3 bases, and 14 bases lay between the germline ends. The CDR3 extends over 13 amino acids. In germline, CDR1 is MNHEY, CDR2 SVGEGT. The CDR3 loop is CASGEEHNYEQYF. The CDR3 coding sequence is TGTGCCAGCGGTGAAGAGCATAACTACGAGCAGTACTTC.

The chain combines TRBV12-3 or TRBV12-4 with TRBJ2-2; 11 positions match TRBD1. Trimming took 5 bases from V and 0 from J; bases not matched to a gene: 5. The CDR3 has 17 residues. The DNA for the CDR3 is TGTGCCAGCAGTAGAGGGACAGGGGGTTCGAACACCGGGGAGCTGTTTTTT. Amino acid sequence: CASSRGTGGSNTGELFF.

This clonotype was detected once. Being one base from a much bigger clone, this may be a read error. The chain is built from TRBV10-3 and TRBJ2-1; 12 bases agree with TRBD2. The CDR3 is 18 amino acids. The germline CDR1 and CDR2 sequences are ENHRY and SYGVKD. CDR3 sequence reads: CAINEFLAGGPPDNEQFF. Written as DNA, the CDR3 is TGTGCCATCAATGAGTTTCTAGCGGGAGGGCCGCCTGACAATGAGCAGTTCTTC.

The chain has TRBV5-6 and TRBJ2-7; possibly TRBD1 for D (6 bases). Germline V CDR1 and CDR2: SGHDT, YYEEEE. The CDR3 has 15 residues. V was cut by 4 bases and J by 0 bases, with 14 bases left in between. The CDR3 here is CASSQYDRFSYEQYF. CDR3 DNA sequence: TGTGCCAGCAGCCAATACGACAGGTTCTCCTACGAGCAGTACTTC.

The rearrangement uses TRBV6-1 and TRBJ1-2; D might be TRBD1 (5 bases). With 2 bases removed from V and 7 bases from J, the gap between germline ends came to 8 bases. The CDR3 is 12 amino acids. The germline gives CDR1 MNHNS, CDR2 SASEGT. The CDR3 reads CASSELGGGYTF. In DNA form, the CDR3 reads TGTGCCAGCAGTGAACTGGGGGGTGGCTACACCTTC.

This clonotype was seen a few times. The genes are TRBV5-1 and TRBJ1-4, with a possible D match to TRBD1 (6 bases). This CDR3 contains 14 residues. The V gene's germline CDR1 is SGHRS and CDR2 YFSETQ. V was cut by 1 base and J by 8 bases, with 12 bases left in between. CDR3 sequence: CASSLRGGVEKLFF. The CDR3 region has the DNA TGCGCCAGCAGCTTGAGAGGGGGTGTCGAAAAACTGTTTTTT.

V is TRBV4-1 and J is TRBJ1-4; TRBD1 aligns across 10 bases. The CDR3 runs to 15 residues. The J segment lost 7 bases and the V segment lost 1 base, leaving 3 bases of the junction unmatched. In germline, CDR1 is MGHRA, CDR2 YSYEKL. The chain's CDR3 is CASSQVGTGAEKLFF. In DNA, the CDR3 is TGCGCCAGCAGCCAAGTCGGGACAGGGGCTGAAAAACTGTTTTTT.

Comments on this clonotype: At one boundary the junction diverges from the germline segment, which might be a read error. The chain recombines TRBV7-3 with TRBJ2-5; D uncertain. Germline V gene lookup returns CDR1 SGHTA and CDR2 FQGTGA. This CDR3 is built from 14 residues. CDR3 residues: CASSVTWDQETQYF. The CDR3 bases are TGTGCCAGCAGCGTAACGTGGGATCAAGAGACCCAGTACTTC.

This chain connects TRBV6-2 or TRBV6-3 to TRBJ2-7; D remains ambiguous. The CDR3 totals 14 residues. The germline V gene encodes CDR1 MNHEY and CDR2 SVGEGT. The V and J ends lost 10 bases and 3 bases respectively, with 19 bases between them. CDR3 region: CANIGPYPGYEQYF. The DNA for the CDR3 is TGTGCCAACATCGGGCCCTATCCCGGCTACGAGCAGTACTTC.

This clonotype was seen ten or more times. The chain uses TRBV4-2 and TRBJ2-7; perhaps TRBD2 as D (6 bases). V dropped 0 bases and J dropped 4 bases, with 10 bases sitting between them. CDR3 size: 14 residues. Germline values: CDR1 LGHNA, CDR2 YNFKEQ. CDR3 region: CASSQDPGGYEQYF. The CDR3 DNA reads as TGTGCCAGCAGCCAAGATCCCGGGGGATACGAGCAGTACTTC.

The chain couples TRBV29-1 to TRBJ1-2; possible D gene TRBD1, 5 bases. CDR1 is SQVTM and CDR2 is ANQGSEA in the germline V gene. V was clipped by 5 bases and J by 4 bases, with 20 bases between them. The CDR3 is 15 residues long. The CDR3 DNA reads TGCAGCGTTCTGGAAGAAATGGGGCTATCCTATGGCTACACCTTC. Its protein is CSVLEEMGLSYGYTF. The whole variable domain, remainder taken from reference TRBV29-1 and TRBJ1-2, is SAVISQKPSRDICQRGTSLTIQCQVDSQVTMMFWYRQQPGQSLTLIATANQGSEATYESGFVIDKFPISRPNLTFSTLTVSNMSPEDSSIYLCSVLEEMGLSYGYTFGSGTRLTVV.

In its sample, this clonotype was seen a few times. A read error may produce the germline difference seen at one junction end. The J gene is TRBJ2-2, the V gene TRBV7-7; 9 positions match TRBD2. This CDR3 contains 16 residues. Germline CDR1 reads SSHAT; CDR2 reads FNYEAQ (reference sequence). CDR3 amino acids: CASSLLAGANTGELFF. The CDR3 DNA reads TGTGCTAGCAGCTTACTAGCGGGCGCGAACACCGGGGAGCTGTTTTTT.

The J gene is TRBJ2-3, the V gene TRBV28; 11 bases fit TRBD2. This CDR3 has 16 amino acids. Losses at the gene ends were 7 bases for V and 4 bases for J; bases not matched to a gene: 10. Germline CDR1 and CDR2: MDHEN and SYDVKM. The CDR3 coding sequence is TGTGCCAGCATGGTTGCTAGCGGGAGGCAAGCAGATACGCAGTATTTT. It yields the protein CASMVASGRQADTQYF.

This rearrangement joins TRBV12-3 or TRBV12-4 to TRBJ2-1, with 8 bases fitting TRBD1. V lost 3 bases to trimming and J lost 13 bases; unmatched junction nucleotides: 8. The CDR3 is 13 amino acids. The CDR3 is CASSLNRGETQFF. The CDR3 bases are TGTGCCAGCAGTTTGAACAGGGGGGAGACCCAGTTCTTC.

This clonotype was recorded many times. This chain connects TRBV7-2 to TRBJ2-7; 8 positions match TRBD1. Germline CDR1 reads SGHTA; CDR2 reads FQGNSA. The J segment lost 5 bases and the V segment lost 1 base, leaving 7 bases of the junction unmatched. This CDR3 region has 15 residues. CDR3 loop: CASSLGTGGSHEQYF. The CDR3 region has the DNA TGTGCCAGCAGCTTAGGAACAGGGGGATCCCACGAGCAGTACTTC.

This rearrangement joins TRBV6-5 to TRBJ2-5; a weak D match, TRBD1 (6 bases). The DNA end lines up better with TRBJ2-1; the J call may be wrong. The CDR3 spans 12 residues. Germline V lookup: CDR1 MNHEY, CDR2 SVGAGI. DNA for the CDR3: TGTGCCAGCAGCCTACAGGGAGAGACCCAGTTCTTC. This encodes CASSLQGETQFF.

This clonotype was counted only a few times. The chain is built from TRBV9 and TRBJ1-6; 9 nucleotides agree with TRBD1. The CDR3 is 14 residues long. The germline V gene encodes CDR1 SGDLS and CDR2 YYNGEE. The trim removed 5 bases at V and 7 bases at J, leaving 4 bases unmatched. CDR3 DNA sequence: TGTGCCAGCAGACGGACAGGGGACAATTCACCCCTCCACTTT. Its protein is CASRRTGDNSPLHF. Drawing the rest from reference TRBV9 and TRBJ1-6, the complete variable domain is DSGVTQTPKHLITATGQRVTLRCSPRSGDLSVYWYQQSLDQGLQFLIQYYNGEERAKGNILERFSAQQFPDLHSELNLSSLELGDSALYFCASRRTGDNSPLHFGNGTRLTVT.

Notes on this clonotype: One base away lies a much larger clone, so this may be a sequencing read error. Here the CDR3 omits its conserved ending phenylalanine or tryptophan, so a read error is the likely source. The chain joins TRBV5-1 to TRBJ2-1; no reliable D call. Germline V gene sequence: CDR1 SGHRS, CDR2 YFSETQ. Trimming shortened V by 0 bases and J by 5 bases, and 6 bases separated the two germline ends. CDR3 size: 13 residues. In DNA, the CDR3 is TGCGCCAGCAGCTTGGCCTCGGACAATGAGCAGTTCGTC. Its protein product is CASSLASDNEQFV.

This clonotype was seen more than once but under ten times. The CDR3 loop reads CASSLGHPRETQYF. CDR3 DNA: TGTGCCAGCAGCTTGGGCCACCCCCGGGAGACCCAGTACTTC. V is TRBV5-5 and J is TRBJ2-5; D not certain. The CDR3 sequence is 14 residues long. V shed 0 bases and J shed 5 bases, with 11 bases lying between them. The germline V gene has CDR1 SGHKS and CDR2 YYEKEE (reference sequence). The variable domain in full, with the rest retrieved from reference TRBV5-5 and TRBJ2-5, is DAGVTQSPTHLIKTRGQQVTLRCSPISGHKSVSWYQQVLGQGPQFIFQYYEKEERGRGNFPDRFSARQFPNYSSELNVNALLLGDSALYLCASSLGHPRETQYFGPGTRLLVL.

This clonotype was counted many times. CDR3 bases: TGCGCCAGCAGCTTGGTTCTAGCGGGAGGCCCAAGCTCCTACAATGAGCAGTTCTTC. It encodes CASSLVLAGGPSSYNEQFF. The rearrangement uses TRBV5-1 and TRBJ2-1; 11 bases match TRBD2. Per the germline V gene, CDR1 is SGHRS and CDR2 is YFSETQ. The CDR3 has 19 amino acids. The V and J ends lost 0 bases and 0 bases, in that order; junction bases with no gene match: 8.

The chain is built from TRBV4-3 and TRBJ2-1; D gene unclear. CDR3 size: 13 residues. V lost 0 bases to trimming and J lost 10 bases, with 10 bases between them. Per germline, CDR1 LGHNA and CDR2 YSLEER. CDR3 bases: TGCGCCAGCAGCCAAGACCGCGGCCGGGAGCAGTTCTTC. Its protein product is CASSQDRGREQFF.

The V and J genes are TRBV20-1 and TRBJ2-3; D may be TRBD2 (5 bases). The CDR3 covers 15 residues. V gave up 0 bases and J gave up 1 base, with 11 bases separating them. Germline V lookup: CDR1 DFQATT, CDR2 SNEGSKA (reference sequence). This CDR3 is CSARDGRAGTDTQYF. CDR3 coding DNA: TGCAGTGCTAGAGATGGTCGAGCGGGCACAGATACGCAGTATTTT.

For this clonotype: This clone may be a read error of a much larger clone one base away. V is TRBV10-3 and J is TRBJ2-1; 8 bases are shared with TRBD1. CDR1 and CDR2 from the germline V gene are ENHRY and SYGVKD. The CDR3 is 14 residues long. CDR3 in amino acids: CAIKGQGGFNKQFF. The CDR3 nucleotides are TGTGCCATTAAAGGACAGGGCGGTTTCAATAAGCAGTTCTTC.

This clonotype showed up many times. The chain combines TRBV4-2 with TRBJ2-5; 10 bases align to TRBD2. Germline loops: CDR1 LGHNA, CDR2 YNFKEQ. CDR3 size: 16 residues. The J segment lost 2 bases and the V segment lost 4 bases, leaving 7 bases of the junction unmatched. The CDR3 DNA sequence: TGTGCCAGCAGCCGGGGACTAGCGAGAGGACAAGAGACCCAGTACTTC. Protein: CASSRGLARGQETQYF.